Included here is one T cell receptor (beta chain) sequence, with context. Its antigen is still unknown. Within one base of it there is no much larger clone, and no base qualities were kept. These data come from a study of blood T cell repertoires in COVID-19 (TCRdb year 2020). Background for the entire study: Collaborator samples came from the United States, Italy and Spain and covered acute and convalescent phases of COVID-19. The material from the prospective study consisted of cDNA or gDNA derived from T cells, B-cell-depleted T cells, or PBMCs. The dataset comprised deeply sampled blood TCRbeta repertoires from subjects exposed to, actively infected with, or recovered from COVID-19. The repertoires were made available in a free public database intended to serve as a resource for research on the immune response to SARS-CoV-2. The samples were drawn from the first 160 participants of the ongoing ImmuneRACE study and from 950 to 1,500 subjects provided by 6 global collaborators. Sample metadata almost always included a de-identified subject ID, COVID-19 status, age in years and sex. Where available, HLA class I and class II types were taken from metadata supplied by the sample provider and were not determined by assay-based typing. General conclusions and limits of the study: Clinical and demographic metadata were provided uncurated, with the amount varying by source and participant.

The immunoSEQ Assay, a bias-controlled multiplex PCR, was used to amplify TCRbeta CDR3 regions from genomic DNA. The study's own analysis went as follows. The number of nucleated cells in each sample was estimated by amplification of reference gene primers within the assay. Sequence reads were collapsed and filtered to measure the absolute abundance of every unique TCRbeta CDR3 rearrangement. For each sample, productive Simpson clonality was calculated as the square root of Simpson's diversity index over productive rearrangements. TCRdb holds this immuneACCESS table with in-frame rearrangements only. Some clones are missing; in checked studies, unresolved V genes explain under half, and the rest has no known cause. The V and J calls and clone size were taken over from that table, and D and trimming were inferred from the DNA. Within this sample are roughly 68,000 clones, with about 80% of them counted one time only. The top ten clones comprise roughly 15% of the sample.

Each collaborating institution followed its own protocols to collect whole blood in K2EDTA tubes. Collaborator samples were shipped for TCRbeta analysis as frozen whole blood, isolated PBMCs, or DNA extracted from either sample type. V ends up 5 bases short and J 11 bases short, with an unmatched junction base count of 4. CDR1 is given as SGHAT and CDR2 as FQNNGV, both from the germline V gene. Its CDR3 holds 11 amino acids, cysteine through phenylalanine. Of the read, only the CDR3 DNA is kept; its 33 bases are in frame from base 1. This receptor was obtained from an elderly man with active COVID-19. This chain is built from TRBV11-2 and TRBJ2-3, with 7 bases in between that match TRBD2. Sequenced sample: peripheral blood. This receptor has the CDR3 CASSRSGGQYF. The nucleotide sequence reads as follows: TGTGCCAGCAGCCGTTCGGGGGGGCAGTATTTT.